This T cell receptor (beta chain) was captured by sequencing in a study of shared T cell receptors in the human thymus. CDR1 MNHEY and CDR2 SVGAGI come from the germline V gene. V trimming: 2 bases; J trimming: 1 base; junction bases outside the gene matches: 4. The CDR3 has 15 amino acids. Sequencing used immunoSEQ multiplex PCR; TCRdb keeps in-frame clones, though not all of them. The table has about 660,000 clones, 85% to 90% seen once. These data also featured in a second study, about human thymus T cells. From that report: Corrective surgery for congenital heart defects was being performed on the healthy Finnish infants who were the donors. Corrective heart surgery yielded resections, and these provided the thymus tissue. V and J genes seemed to be used with bias in thymic and blood repertoires. Thymic TCR repertoires of unrelated people reportedly overlapped highly.

The receptor was isolated from a boy in the first two years of life with a congenital heart defect. The rearrangement joins TRBV6-5 to TRBJ1-2; TRBD1 agrees at 7 bases. Sequencing was done on a sample of thymocytes. The chain's CDR3 is CASSYKGAFNYGYTF. CDR3 bases: TGTGCCAGCAGTTACAAGGGGGCGTTTAACTATGGCTACACCTTC.